This T cell receptor beta chain stems from a study of cytotoxic CD8 clonotypes in ibrutinib-treated CLL (dated by TCRdb to about 2021). The study in broad terms: The cohort had over ten relapsed/refractory and 15 treatment-naive patients; under 18 were IGHV unmutated. Cryopreserved peripheral blood mononuclear cells were collected before treatment, at response, and at either disease progression or sustained remission. On average, each sample had hundreds of thousands of productive templates and 100,000 or so productive rearrangements. Of the approximately 94 people in the trial, about 27 had longitudinal samples available. Patients were still on ibrutinib when every remission and progressive disease sample was collected. Response samples were obtained after a median of approximately eleven months of treatment, with a range of roughly 6 to 40 months. Partial responses were observed in roughly 24 patients and complete responses in 2; after a median follow-up of about 69 months, remission was maintained in 14 patients and progression was observed in approximately twelve.

Each clonotype received, on average, roughly 9.6x coverage in deep resolution sequencing performed on a MiSeq, where the target depth lay between 1 in 1 million and 1 in 200,000 T cells. TCR beta libraries were generated with the immunoSEQ hsTCRB Kit. Turning to the authors' computational methods: ImmunoSEQ Data Assistant and ImmunoSEQ Analyzer were used for data analysis, and V, D and J genes were assigned according to IMGT definitions. Clonality, which ranges from 0 to 1, was calculated by subtracting the normalized Shannon entropy of productive rearrangement frequencies from one. Public clonotype analysis was restricted to overrepresented clonotypes comprising at least 0.05% of each patient's repertoire. Repertoires from 10 to 15 age-matched healthy donors in immuneACCESS were used as clonality controls. Sourced from immuneACCESS, this table was stored by TCRdb with only in-frame sequences that have V and J called. A share of the clones is absent; for the studies checked, an unresolved V gene accounts for under half, and the remainder has no known explanation. That table furnishes V, J and clone size, whereas the DNA furnished D and trimming. The sample profile shows about 160,000 clones; more than 80% of them were found once. The top ten clones comprise 3.5% to 5.5% of the sample.

There are 16 amino acids in the CDR3, from cysteine to phenylalanine inclusive. The sequence is cut down to CDR3 DNA, 48 bases in frame from base 1. CDR1 is given as LNHDA and CDR2 as SQIVND, both from the germline V gene (reference sequence). The junction carries 18 bases between V and J, which are trimmed by 3 bases and 6 bases respectively. Comments on this clone: Its antigen target is currently unknown. Base-call qualities are not available, and no considerably larger clone is one nucleotide away.

On the study overall, not on this receptor specifically: Sampling times were not matched between sustained-remission and progressing patients, and lymph node repertoires were not studied. Baseline clonality was found to be higher than that of age-matched healthy donors and was strongly correlated with circulating CD8+ T-cell counts. An increase in clonality was observed at ibrutinib response, with clonality remaining stable during sustained remission and falling back toward baseline at progression. Public clonotypes were rare and either shrank or stayed stable during treatment, and the rise in clonality at ibrutinib response reflected expansion of private clonotypes.

The intended sense of this specimen's time point label: roughly 2 years on ibrutinib. Roughly 2.2 micrograms of genomic DNA were extracted from cryopreserved PBMCs for TCR beta library preparation. High-throughput TCR beta sequencing was performed on longitudinal blood samples from CLL patients receiving ibrutinib monotherapy. The patients took part in an open-label, single-center phase 2 trial of ibrutinib monotherapy. Sequences were derived from PBMCs, sampled after 24 months of ibrutinib treatment. This sequence originates from a human donor with chronic lymphocytic leukemia. This sequence uses TRBV19 and TRBJ1-5; there is no confident call for the D gene. The nucleotide sequence is given as TGTGCCAGTAGTATCGCCGGGAGCCAGCCCAGTCAGCCCCAGCATTTT. The encoded protein is CASSIAGSQPSQPQHF.